The T cell receptor beta chain described here comes from a study of siplizumab effects on memory and regulatory T cells. Using immunoSEQ multiplex PCR, the repertoire was profiled, and TCRdb retains in-frame clones only, with some absent. The repertoire holds roughly 93,000 clones, with roughly 94% as singletons. The sample holds one count of this clone. Germline-derived CDR1 and CDR2 are MDHEN and SYDVKM. Germline trimming cut 4 bases from V and 1 base from J; bases unmatched to any gene: 7. CDR3 length: 15 residues. This receptor was identified in a human donor in good health. The sample taken for sequencing was non-Treg CD4+ T cells sorted from blood. The chain combines TRBV28 with TRBJ2-7, with 7 bases lining up with TRBD1. CDR3 in DNA: TGTGCCAGCAGTTATCCCGGGACAGCTTCCTACGAGCAGTACTTC. This codes for CASSYPGTASYEQYF. Full variable domain (rest looked up from reference TRBV28 and TRBJ2-7): DVKVTQSSRYLVKRTGEKVFLECVQDMDHENMFWYRQDPGLGLRLIYFSYDVKMKEKGDIPEGYSVSREKKERFSLILESASTNQTSMYLCASSYPGTASYEQYFGPGTRLTVT.